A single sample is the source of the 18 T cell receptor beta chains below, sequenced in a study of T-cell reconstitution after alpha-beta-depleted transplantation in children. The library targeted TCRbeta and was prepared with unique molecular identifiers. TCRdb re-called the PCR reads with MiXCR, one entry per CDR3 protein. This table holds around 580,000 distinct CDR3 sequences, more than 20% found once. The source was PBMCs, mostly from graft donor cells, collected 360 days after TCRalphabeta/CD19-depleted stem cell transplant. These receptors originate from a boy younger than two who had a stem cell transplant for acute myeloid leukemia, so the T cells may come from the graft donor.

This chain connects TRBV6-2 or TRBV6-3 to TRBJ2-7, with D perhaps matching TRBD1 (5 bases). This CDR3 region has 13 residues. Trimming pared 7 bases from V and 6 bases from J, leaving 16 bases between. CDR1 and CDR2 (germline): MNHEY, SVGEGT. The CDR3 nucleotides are TGTGCCAGCACCAATCAGGGTCCAGGCGAGCAGTACGTC. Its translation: CASTNQGPGEQYV.

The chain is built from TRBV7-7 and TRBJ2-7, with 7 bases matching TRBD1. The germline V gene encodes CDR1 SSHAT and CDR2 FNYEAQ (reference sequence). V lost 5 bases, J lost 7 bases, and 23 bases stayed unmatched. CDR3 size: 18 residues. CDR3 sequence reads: CASSLHLGDRAPSGEQYV. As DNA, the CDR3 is TGTGCCAGCAGCCTCCACCTGGGCGACAGGGCCCCCTCCGGTGAGCAGTACGTC.

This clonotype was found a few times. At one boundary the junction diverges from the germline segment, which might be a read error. The CDR3 sequence: CCARSGLSGTGELFF. The CDR3, as DNA: TGCTGTGCTAGATCGGGCCTCTCTGGCACCGGGGAGCTGTTTTTT. The chain carries TRBV20-1 and TRBJ2-2; D unresolved. From germline, CDR1 is DFQATT and CDR2 SNEGSKA (reference sequence). This CDR3 is 15 amino acids long.

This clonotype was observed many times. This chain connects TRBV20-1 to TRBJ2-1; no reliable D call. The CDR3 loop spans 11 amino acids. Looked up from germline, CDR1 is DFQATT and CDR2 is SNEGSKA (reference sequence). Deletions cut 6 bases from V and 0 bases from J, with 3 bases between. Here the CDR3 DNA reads TGCAGTGCCCTCTCCTACAATGAGCAGTTCTTC. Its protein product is CSALSYNEQFF.

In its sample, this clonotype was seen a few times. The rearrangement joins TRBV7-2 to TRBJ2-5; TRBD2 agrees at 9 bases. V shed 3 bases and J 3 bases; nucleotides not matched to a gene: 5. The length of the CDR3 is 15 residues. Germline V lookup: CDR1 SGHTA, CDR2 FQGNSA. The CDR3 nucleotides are TGTGCCAGCAGCTTTTTGGCTAGCGGGGAAGAGACCCAGTACTTC. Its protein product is CASSFLASGEETQYF.

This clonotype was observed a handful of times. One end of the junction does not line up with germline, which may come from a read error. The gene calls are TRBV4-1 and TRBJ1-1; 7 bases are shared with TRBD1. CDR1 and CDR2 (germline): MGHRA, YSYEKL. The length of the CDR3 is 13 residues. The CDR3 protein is CASNQGGFTEAFF. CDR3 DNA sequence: TGCGCCAGCAACCAAGGGGGCTTCACTGAAGCTTTCTTT.

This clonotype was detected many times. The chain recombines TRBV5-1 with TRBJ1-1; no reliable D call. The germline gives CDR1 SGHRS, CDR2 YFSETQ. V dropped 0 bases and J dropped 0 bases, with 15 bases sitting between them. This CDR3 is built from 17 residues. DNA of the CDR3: TGCGCCAGCAGCTTGGCCTCGGGAATCAGAATGAACACTGAAGCTTTCTTT. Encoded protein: CASSLASGIRMNTEAFF.

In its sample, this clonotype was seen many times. CDR3 in DNA: TGCAGTGCCCCCGAGAAGCTGGAGACCCAGTACTTC. Translation: CSAPEKLETQYF. V is TRBV20-1 and J is TRBJ2-5; D unclear. The CDR3 has 12 amino acids. V was cut by 6 bases and J by 5 bases, with 13 bases left in between. The V gene's germline CDR1 is DFQATT and CDR2 SNEGSKA (reference sequence).

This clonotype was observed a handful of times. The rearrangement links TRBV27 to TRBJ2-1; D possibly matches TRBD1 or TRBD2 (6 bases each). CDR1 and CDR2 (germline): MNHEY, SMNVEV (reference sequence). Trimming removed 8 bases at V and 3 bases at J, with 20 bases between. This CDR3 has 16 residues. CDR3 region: CASASLAGGSYNEQFF. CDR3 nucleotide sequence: TGTGCCAGCGCTTCCCTCGCCGGGGGCAGCTACAATGAGCAGTTCTTC.

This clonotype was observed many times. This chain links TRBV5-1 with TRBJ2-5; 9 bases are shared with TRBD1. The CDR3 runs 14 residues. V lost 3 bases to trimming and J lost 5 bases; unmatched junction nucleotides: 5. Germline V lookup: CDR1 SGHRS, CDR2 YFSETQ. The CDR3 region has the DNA TGCGCCAGCAGCTCGGACAGGGGAATGGAGACCCAGTACTTC. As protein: CASSSDRGMETQYF.

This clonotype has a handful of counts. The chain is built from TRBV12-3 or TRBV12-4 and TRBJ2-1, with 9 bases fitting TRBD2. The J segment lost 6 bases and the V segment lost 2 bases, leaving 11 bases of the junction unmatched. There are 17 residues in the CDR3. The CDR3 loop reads CASSLLAGALRLNEQFF. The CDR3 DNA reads TGTGCCAGCAGTTTATTAGCGGGGGCCCTAAGACTCAATGAGCAGTTCTTC.

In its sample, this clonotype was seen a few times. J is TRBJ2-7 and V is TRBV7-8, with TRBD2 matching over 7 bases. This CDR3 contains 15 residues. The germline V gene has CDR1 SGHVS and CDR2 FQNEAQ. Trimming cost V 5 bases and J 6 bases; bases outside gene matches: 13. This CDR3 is CASSPTGGPFGEQYF. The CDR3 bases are TGTGCCAGCAGCCCAACGGGGGGTCCCTTTGGCGAGCAGTACTTC.

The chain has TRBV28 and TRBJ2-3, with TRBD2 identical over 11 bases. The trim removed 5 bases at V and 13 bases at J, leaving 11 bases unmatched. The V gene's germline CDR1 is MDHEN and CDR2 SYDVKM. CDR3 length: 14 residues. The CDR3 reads CASSLLAGGPSKYF. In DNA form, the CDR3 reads TGTGCCAGCAGTCTTCTAGCGGGGGGCCCTTCGAAGTATTTT.

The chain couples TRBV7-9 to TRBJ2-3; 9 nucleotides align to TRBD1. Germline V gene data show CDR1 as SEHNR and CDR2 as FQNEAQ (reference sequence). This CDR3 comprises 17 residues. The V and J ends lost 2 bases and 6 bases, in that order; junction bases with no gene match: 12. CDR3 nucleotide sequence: TGTGCCAGCAGCTTAAACCGCCCCGGGACAGGGATGGATACGCAGTATTTT. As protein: CASSLNRPGTGMDTQYF. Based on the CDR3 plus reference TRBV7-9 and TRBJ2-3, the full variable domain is DTGVSQNPRHKITKRGQNVTFRCDPISEHNRLYWYRQTLGQGPEFLTYFQNEAQLEKSRLLSDRFSAERPKGSFSTLEIQRTEQGDSAMYLCASSLNRPGTGMDTQYFGPGTRLTVL.

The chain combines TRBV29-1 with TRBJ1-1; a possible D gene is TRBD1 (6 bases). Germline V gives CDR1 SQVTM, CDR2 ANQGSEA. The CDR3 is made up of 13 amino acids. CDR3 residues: CTSRGNGGTEAFF. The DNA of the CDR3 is TGCACCAGCAGGGGCAATGGGGGCACTGAAGCTTTCTTT.

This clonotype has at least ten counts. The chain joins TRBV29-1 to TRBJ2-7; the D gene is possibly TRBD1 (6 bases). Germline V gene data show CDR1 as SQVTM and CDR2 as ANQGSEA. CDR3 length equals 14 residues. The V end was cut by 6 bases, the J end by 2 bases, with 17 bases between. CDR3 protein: CSVVTGNIPYEQYF. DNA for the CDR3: TGCAGCGTGGTGACAGGAAACATTCCCTACGAGCAGTACTTC.

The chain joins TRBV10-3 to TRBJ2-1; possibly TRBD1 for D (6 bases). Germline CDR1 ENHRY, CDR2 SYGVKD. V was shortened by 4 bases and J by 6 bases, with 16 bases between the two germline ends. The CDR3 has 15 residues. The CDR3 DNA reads TGTGCCATCAGTGTGGTCCCGGACAGAGGCAATGAGCAGTTCTTC. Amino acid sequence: CAISVVPDRGNEQFF.

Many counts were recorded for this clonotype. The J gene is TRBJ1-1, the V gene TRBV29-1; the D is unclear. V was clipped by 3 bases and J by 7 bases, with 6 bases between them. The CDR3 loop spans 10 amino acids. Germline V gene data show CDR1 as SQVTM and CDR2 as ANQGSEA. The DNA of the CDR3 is TGCAGCGTTGAGGGCAGTGAAGCTTTCTTT. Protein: CSVEGSEAFF. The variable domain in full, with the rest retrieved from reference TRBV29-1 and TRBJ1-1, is SAVISQKPSRDICQRGTSLTIQCQVDSQVTMMFWYRQQPGQSLTLIATANQGSEATYESGFVIDKFPISRPNLTFSTLTVSNMSPEDSSIYLCSVEGSEAFFGQGTRLTVV.